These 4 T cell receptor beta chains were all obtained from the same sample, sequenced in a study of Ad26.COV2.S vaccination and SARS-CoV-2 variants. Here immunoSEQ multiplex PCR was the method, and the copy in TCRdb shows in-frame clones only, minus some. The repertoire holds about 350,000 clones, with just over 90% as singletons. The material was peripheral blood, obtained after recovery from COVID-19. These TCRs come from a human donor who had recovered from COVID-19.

CDR3 region: CASKPTGAALGPQHF. CDR3 sequence (DNA): TGTGCCAGTAAACCGACAGGGGCCGCTTTGGGGCCCCAGCATTTT. This sequence joins TRBV19 and TRBJ1-5, with 8 positions matching TRBD1. V was pared by 7 bases and J by 9 bases, with 14 bases of the junction left unmatched. CDR1 LNHDA and CDR2 SQIVND come from the germline V gene (reference sequence). This CDR3 region has 15 residues.

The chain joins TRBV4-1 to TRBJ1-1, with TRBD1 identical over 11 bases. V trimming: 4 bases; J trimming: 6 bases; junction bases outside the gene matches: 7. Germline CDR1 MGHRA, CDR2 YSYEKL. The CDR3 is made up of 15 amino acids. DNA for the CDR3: TGCGCCAGCAGCCCCAGGGGACAGGGGGTATCTGAAGCTTTCTTT. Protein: CASSPRGQGVSEAFF.

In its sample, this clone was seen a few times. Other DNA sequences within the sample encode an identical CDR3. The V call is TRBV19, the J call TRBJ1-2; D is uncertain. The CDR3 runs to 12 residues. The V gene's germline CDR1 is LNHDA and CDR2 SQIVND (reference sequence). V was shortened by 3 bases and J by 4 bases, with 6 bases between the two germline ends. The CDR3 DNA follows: TGTGCCAGTAGTATCTCAGTCTATGGCTACACCTTC. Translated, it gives CASSISVYGYTF. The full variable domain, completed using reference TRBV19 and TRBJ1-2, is DGGITQSPKYLFRKEGQNVTLSCEQNLNHDAMYWYRQDPGQGLRLIYYSQIVNDFQKGDIAEGYSVSREKKESFPLTVTSAQKNPTAFYLCASSISVYGYTFGSGTRLTVV.

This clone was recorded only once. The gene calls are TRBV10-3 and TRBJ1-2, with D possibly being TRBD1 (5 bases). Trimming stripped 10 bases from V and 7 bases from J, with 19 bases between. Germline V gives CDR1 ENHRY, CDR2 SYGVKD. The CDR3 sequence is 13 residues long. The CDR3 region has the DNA TGTGCCACCTGGCCCGGGGCCGGATCTGGCTACACCTTC. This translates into CATWPGAGSGYTF.